This T cell receptor (beta chain) was recorded in a study of CD8+CD57+ T cells in acquired aplastic anemia. Study outcomes and limitations: Patients and controls shared 25 to 35 CD8+ CDR3 sequences, highly expressed in patients.

This clonotype occurred many times. Its specificity is not known. This CDR3 comprises 11 residues. Trimming stripped 7 bases from V and 11 bases from J, with 14 bases between. TCR beta VDJ combinations and CDR3 sequences were profiled from genomic DNA. Each CDR3 protein is one row after TCRdb ran MiXCR on the reads. Counted here are 200,000 to 250,000 distinct CDR3 sequences, 34% occurring once; the ten biggest clones make up around 1.1%. The rearrangement joins TRBV12-3 or TRBV12-4 to TRBJ1-1; tentative D call: TRBD1 (5 bases). The TCR originated in a human donor in good health, serving as a control. The specimen was sorted CD4+, CD8+, or CD8+CD57+ T cells (not recorded which) from PBMCs. The CDR3 DNA reads as TGTGCCAGCACCCTGGGGGGGACGGCTTTCTTT. The encoded protein is CASTLGGTAFF.